The clone carrying this T cell receptor beta chain was recorded at least ten times. The antigen remains undetermined. There are 12 residues in the CDR3. V trimming: 6 bases; J trimming: 6 bases; junction bases outside the gene matches: 4. CDR1 MNHEY and CDR2 SMNVEV come from the germline V gene (reference sequence). This entry comes from a study of T cells after yellow fever vaccination. Using its own MiXCR run on the 5' RACE reads, TCRdb lists one record per CDR3 protein. The sample yields 50,000 or so distinct CDR3 sequences, about 7.9% seen once. Study observations and caveats: Peaking on day 5 versus 15, the secondary response was faster but weaker.

This material consisted of CD8+ T cells sorted from PBMCs, taken approximately 15 days after the first yellow fever vaccination. This rearrangement joins TRBV27 to TRBJ2-7, with 8 positions matching TRBD2. The sequence derives from a man between 18 and 35 years old who received the YFV17D yellow fever vaccine. Here the CDR3 DNA reads TGTGCCAGCAGCCCCGGGGGGGGCGAGCAGTACTTC. As protein: CASSPGGGEQYF.